The T cell receptor (beta chain) under discussion was sequenced for a study of blood T cell repertoires in COVID-19. Study at large: Spain, Italy and the United States supplied samples that represented acute and convalescent COVID-19.

The data were produced by immunoSEQ multiplex PCR, yet TCRdb's version contains in-frame clones alone and is incomplete. The sample holds approximately 240,000 clones, 65% to 85% seen once. This clonotype was obtained from a woman aged 55-70 years with acute or convalescent COVID-19. The sequencing input was peripheral blood.

The DNA of the CDR3 is TGCGCCAGCAGCTTCGCTAGCGGCGCCGTTCCTCAGCAGTTCTTC. Amino acid sequence: CASSFASGAVPQQFF. The chain combines TRBV5-1 with TRBJ2-1, with TRBD2 matching over 7 bases. The V segment lost 2 bases and the J segment 11 bases; nucleotides outside the gene matches: 13. The CDR3 runs 15 residues. Germline CDR1 and CDR2: SGHRS and YFSETQ.